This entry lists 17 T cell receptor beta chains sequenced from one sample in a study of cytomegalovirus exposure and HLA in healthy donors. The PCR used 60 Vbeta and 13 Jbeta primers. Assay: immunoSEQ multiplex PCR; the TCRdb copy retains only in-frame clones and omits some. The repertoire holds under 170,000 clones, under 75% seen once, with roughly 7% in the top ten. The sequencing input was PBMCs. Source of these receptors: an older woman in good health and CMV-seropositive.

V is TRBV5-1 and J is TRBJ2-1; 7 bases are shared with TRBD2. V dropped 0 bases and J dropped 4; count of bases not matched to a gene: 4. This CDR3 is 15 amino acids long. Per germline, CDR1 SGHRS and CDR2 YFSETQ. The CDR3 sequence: CASSLELAMYNEQFF. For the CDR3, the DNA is TGCGCCAGCAGCTTGGAACTAGCGATGTACAATGAGCAGTTCTTC. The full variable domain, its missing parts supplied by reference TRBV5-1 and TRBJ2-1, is KAGVTQTPRYLIKTRGQQVTLSCSPISGHRSVSWYQQTPGQGLQFLFEYFSETQRNKGNFPGRFSGRQFSNSRSEMNVSTLELGDSALYLCASSLELAMYNEQFFGPGTRLTVL.

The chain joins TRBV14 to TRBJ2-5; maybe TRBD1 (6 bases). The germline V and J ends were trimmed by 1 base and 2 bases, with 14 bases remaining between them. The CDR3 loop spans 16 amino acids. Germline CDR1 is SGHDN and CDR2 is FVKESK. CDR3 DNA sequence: TGTGCCAGCAGCCAAGTGGGGGCCAGTAGTCAAGAGACCCAGTACTTC. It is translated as CASSQVGASSQETQYF.

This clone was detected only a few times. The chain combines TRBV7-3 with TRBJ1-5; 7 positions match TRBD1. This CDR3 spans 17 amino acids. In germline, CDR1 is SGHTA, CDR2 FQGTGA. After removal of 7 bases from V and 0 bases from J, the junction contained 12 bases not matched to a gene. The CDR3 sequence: CASIPGQHLYSNQPQHF. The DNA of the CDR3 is TGTGCCAGCATCCCGGGACAGCACCTTTATAGCAATCAGCCCCAGCATTTT.

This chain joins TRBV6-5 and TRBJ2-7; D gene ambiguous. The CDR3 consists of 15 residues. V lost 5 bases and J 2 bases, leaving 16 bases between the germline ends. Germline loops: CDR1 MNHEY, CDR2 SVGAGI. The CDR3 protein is CASSTTAAYPYEQYF. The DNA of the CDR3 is TGTGCCAGCAGTACCACGGCGGCCTACCCCTACGAGCAGTACTTC.

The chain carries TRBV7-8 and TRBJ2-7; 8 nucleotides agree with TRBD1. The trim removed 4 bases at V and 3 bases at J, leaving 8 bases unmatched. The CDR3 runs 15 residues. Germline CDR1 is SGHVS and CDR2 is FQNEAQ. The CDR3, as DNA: TGTGCCAGCAGCTCGGGGACAGGCCATTTCTACGAGCAGTACTTC. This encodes CASSSGTGHFYEQYF.

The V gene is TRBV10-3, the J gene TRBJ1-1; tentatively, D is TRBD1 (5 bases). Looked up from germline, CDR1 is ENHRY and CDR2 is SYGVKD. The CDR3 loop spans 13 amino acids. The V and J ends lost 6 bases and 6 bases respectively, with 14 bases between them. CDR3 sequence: CAISGVGVPEAFF. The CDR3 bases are TGTGCCATCAGCGGAGTAGGGGTCCCTGAAGCTTTCTTT.

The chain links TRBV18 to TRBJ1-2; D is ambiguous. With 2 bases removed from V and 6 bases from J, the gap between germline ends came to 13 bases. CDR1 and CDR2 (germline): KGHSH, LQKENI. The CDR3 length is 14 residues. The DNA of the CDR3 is TGTGCCAGCTCACCAACTGGGCGGGAGGATGGCTACACCTTC. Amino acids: CASSPTGREDGYTF.

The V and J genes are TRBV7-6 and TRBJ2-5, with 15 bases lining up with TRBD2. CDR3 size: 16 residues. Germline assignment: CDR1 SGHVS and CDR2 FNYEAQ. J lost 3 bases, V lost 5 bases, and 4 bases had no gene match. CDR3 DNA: TGTGCCAGCAGCACCCGGACTAGCGGGAGGGAAGAGACCCAGTACTTC. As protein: CASSTRTSGREETQYF.

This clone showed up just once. The DNA for the CDR3 is TGTGCCAGCAGCCAACCGGGACTAGCGGGAGTCTATGATGAGCAGTTCTTC. This gives the protein CASSQPGLAGVYDEQFF. The V call is TRBV14, the J call TRBJ2-1; 14 bases match TRBD2. Germline loops: CDR1 SGHDN, CDR2 FVKESK. The CDR3 consists of 17 residues. Losses at the gene ends were 2 bases for V and 8 bases for J; bases not matched to a gene: 8. The full variable domain, its missing parts supplied by reference TRBV14 and TRBJ2-1, is EAGVTQFPSHSVIEKGQTVTLRCDPISGHDNLYWYRRVMGKEIKFLLHFVKESKQDESGMPNNRFLAERTGGTYSTLKVQPAELEDSGVYFCASSQPGLAGVYDEQFFGPGTRLTVL.

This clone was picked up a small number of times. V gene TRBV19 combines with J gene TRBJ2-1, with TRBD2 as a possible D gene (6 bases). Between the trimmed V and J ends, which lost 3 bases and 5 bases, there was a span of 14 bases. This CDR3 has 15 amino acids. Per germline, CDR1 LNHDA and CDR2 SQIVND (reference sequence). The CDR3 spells CASSIVAGTNNEQFF. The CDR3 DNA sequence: TGTGCCAGTAGTATCGTGGCGGGAACTAACAATGAGCAGTTCTTC.

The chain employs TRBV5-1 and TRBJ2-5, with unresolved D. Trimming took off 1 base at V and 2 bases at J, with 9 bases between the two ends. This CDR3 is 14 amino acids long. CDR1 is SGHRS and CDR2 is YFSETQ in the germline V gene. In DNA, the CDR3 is TGCGCCAGCAGCTTGTCAGGTGGGCAAGAGACCCAGTACTTC. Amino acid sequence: CASSLSGGQETQYF.

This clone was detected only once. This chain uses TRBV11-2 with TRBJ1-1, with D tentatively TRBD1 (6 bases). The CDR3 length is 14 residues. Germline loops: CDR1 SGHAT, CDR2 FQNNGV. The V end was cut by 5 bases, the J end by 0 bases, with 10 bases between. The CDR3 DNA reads TGTGCCAGCAGCCACAGGGACCTGAACACTGAAGCTTTCTTT. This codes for CASSHRDLNTEAFF.

CDR3 DNA: TGTGCCAGTGAAACGGGACTTTTCCGCACAGATACGCAGTATTTT. It is translated as CASETGLFRTDTQYF. This chain connects TRBV6-4 to TRBJ2-3, with D possibly TRBD2 on 6 matching bases. Germline CDR1 and CDR2: MRHNA and SNTAGT. Trimming took 9 bases from V and 1 from J, leaving 17 bases between them. CDR3 length: 15 amino acids.

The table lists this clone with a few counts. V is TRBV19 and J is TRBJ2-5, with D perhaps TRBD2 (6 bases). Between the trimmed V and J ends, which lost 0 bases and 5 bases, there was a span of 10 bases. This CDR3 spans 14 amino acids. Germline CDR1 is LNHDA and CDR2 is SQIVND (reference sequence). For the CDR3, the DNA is TGTGCCAGTAGTATAGATACGGAGGGGGAGACCCAGTACTTC. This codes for CASSIDTEGETQYF. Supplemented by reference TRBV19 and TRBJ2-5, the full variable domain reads DGGITQSPKYLFRKEGQNVTLSCEQNLNHDAMYWYRQDPGQGLRLIYYSQIVNDFQKGDIAEGYSVSREKKESFPLTVTSAQKNPTAFYLCASSIDTEGETQYFGPGTRLLVL.

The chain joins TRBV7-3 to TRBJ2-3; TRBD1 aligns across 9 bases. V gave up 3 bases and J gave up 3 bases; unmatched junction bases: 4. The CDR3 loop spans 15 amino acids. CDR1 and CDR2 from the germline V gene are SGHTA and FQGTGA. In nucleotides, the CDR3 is TGTGCCAGCAGCTTCACAGGGGGCTGGACAGATACGCAGTATTTT. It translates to CASSFTGGWTDTQYF.

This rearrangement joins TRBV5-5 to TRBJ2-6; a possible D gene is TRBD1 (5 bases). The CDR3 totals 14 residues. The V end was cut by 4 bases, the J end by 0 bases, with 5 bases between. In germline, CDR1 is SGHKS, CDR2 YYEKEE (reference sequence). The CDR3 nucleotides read TGTGCCAGCAGCGACAGCTCTGGGGCCAACGTCCTGACTTTC. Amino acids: CASSDSSGANVLTF.

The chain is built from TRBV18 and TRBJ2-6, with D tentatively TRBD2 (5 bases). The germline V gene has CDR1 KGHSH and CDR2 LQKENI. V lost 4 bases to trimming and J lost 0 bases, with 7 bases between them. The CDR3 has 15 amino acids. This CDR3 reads CASSLGSSGANVLTF. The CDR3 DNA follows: TGTGCCAGCTCACTGGGGAGCTCTGGGGCCAACGTCCTGACTTTC.